The 21 T cell receptor beta chains presented below share a single source sample, sequenced in a study of memory CD4+ T cells and cytomegalovirus serostatus. Data came from immunoSEQ multiplex PCR; TCRdb stores just in-frame clones and leaves some out. The sample contains 80,000 or so clones, 60% to 80% of which appear only once. Single viable CD3+CD4+CD8-CD45RO+ cells were sorted as the memory CD4+ T cells. Specimen: memory CD4+ T cells from blood. The receptors here all came from an adult in good health and CMV-seropositive.

Only a few counts were recorded for this clone. V is TRBV19 and J is TRBJ1-4; D ambiguous. This CDR3 spans 11 amino acids. Trimming stripped 6 bases from V and 12 bases from J, with 11 bases between. Germline-derived CDR1 and CDR2 are LNHDA and SQIVND (reference sequence). The chain's CDR3 is CASRTAGELFF. In DNA, the CDR3 is TGTGCCAGTAGGACCGCCGGTGAACTGTTTTTT.

The chain links TRBV5-4 to TRBJ1-2, with 7 bases aligning to TRBD1. The CDR3 spans 15 residues. In germline, CDR1 is SGHNT, CDR2 YYREEE (reference sequence). After removal of 0 bases from V and 2 bases from J, the junction contained 4 bases not matched to a gene. CDR3 sequence: CASSLVGQDNYGYTF. CDR3 nucleotide sequence: TGTGCCAGCAGCTTGGTTGGACAGGACAACTATGGCTACACCTTC.

V usage is TRBV11-3 and J usage is TRBJ1-1; D is perhaps TRBD1 (5 bases). Looked up from germline, CDR1 is SGHNT and CDR2 is YENEEA. The V end was cut by 1 base, the J end by 3 bases, with 9 bases between. The CDR3 is 14 residues long. CDR3 DNA sequence: TGTGCCAGCAGCTTAGGGGGGGACTACACTGAAGCTTTCTTT. Its translation: CASSLGGDYTEAFF.

There are a few counts of this clone. J is TRBJ1-5 and V is TRBV19; 9 bases match TRBD1. The CDR3 runs to 15 residues. Germline CDR1 LNHDA, CDR2 SQIVND (reference sequence). Trimming removed 0 bases from V and 6 bases from J; junction bases left unmatched: 3. In nucleotides, the CDR3 is TGTGCCAGTAGTATAGATACAGGGGGCCGTCAGCCCCAGCATTTT. This gives the protein CASSIDTGGRQPQHF.

V and J are TRBV19 and TRBJ1-2; D remains unclear. Germline-derived CDR1 and CDR2 are LNHDA and SQIVND (reference sequence). Trimming stripped 2 bases from V and 1 base from J, with 14 bases between. CDR3 size: 16 residues. The CDR3 region has the DNA TGTGCCAGTAGTATATGGAGGGATTCCCTTAACTATGGCTACACCTTC. Its translation: CASSIWRDSLNYGYTF.

The chain is built from TRBV5-6 and TRBJ2-7; D call uncertain. There are 14 residues in the CDR3. Germline lookup yields CDR1 SGHDT and CDR2 YYEEEE. V was clipped by 3 bases and J by 2 bases, with 12 bases between them. The CDR3 spells CASSSMGLTYEQYF. The CDR3 nucleotides read TGTGCCAGCAGCTCGATGGGCCTCACCTACGAGCAGTACTTC.

This clone was recorded once. The chain uses TRBV28 and TRBJ2-2; the D gene is possibly TRBD1 (5 bases). The V end was cut by 3 bases, the J end by 0 bases, with 8 bases between. The CDR3 extends over 15 amino acids. Per germline, CDR1 MDHEN and CDR2 SYDVKM. The CDR3 sequence: CASSFQGTNTGELFF. The DNA of the CDR3 is TGTGCCAGCAGTTTCCAGGGAACGAACACCGGGGAGCTGTTTTTT. The complete variable domain, with remaining parts taken from reference TRBV28 and TRBJ2-2, reads DVKVTQSSRYLVKRTGEKVFLECVQDMDHENMFWYRQDPGLGLRLIYFSYDVKMKEKGDIPEGYSVSREKKERFSLILESASTNQTSMYLCASSFQGTNTGELFFGEGSRLTVL.

The chain couples TRBV19 to TRBJ1-2; D is unresolved. The CDR3 contains 15 residues. V shed 6 bases and J shed 0 bases, with 14 bases lying between them. The germline CDR1 and CDR2 sequences are LNHDA and SQIVND (reference sequence). The chain's CDR3 is CASRIALSSNYGYTF. CDR3 coding DNA: TGTGCCAGTAGGATTGCCCTTAGTTCTAACTATGGCTACACCTTC.

The chain recombines TRBV11-1 with TRBJ1-6; D ambiguous. This CDR3 spans 15 amino acids. V was clipped by 5 bases and J by 10 bases, with 18 bases between them. Germline CDR1 and CDR2: SGHAT and FQDESV (reference sequence). The CDR3 region has the DNA TGTGCCAGCAGCCCCTTTGGAGGCGGCCCCTCACCCCTCCACTTT. Translation: CASSPFGGGPSPLHF.

This rearrangement joins TRBV5-4 to TRBJ1-2; TRBD1 matches 7 bases. After removal of 5 bases from V and 5 bases from J, the junction contained 9 bases not matched to a gene. The CDR3 has 14 residues. CDR1 is SGHNT, CDR2 YYREEE, per germline (reference sequence). Here the CDR3 reads CASSSQGGQYGYTF. CDR3 nucleotides: TGTGCCAGCAGTAGCCAGGGGGGCCAGTATGGCTACACCTTC. The complete variable domain, with remaining parts taken from reference TRBV5-4 and TRBJ1-2, reads ETGVTQSPTHLIKTRGQQVTLRCSSQSGHNTVSWYQQALGQGPQFIFQYYREEENGRGNFPPRFSGLQFPNYSSELNVNALELDDSALYLCASSSQGGQYGYTFGSGTRLTVV.

The V call is TRBV19, the J call TRBJ1-1; D is uncertain. Germline loops: CDR1 LNHDA, CDR2 SQIVND (reference sequence). This CDR3 contains 13 residues. Trimming took 8 bases from V and 0 from J, leaving 10 bases between them. The CDR3 reads CASSRRMNTEAFF. The CDR3 DNA sequence: TGTGCCAGTTCTAGGAGAATGAACACTGAAGCTTTCTTT.

The chain carries TRBV7-2 and TRBJ1-2; possible D gene TRBD1, 5 bases. CDR1 is SGHTA and CDR2 is FQGNSA in the germline V gene. V dropped 7 bases and J dropped 1 base, with 13 bases sitting between them. The CDR3 consists of 14 residues. DNA for the CDR3: TGTGCCAGCACCCCGGGACGGGATAACTATGGCTACACCTTC. Amino acid sequence: CASTPGRDNYGYTF.

This clone has a handful of counts. The chain couples TRBV19 to TRBJ2-1, with D perhaps TRBD2 (6 bases). V was shortened by 5 bases and J by 4 bases, with 9 bases between the two germline ends. Germline V gene data show CDR1 as LNHDA and CDR2 as SQIVND (reference sequence). This CDR3 is 13 amino acids long. The CDR3 bases are TGTGCCAGTAGTCCGCGGGGTTACAATGAGCAGTTCTTC. Amino acids: CASSPRGYNEQFF.

The J gene is TRBJ1-4, the V gene TRBV2, with a possible D match to TRBD1 (6 bases). Germline CDR1 reads SNHLY; CDR2 reads FYNNEI. The length of the CDR3 is 13 residues. The V and J ends lost 9 bases and 6 bases respectively, with 14 bases between them. CDR3 in amino acids: CASLTGLDEKLFF. The CDR3 bases are TGTGCCAGTCTAACAGGGTTAGATGAAAAACTGTTTTTT.

The chain carries TRBV15 and TRBJ2-6; TRBD1 matches 9 bases. This CDR3 is built from 16 residues. V dropped 4 bases and J dropped 2; count of bases not matched to a gene: 3. Germline V gene sequence: CDR1 LNHNV, CDR2 YYDKDF (reference sequence). CDR3 bases: TGTGCCACCAGCACCGACAGGGGGGCTGGGGCCAACGTCCTGACTTTC. Translated, it gives CATSTDRGAGANVLTF.

V is TRBV28 and J is TRBJ2-5, with no clear D. V was shortened by 2 bases and J by 2 bases, with 12 bases between the two germline ends. The CDR3 extends over 15 amino acids. Germline V gene data show CDR1 as MDHEN and CDR2 as SYDVKM. CDR3 sequence reads: CASSLAETVQETQYF. The CDR3 DNA follows: TGTGCCAGCAGTTTAGCGGAGACGGTGCAAGAGACCCAGTACTTC.

The V call is TRBV2, the J call TRBJ2-7; a weak D match, TRBD1 (5 bases). Germline lookup yields CDR1 SNHLY and CDR2 FYNNEI. The CDR3 length is 14 residues. The ends were cut back, 6 bases at V and 0 bases at J, with 12 bases in the middle. The DNA of the CDR3 is TGTGCCAGCAGGGCCTGGGGCACCTCCTACGAGCAGTACGTC. Its protein is CASRAWGTSYEQYV.

The V and J genes are TRBV5-1 and TRBJ2-5, with TRBD2 matching 7 bases. The CDR3 extends over 16 amino acids. The germline gives CDR1 SGHRS, CDR2 YFSETQ. Unmatched junction bases numbered 8, after V lost 3 bases and J lost 0 bases. CDR3 protein: CASSSGGLTYQETQYF. DNA of the CDR3: TGCGCCAGCAGCTCGGGGGGACTCACGTACCAAGAGACCCAGTACTTC. The variable domain in full, with the rest retrieved from reference TRBV5-1 and TRBJ2-5, is KAGVTQTPRYLIKTRGQQVTLSCSPISGHRSVSWYQQTPGQGLQFLFEYFSETQRNKGNFPGRFSGRQFSNSRSEMNVSTLELGDSALYLCASSSGGLTYQETQYFGPGTRLLVL.

The chain couples TRBV18 to TRBJ2-2; 9 positions match TRBD1. CDR3 size: 16 residues. The germline CDR1 and CDR2 sequences are KGHSH and LQKENI. J was trimmed by 1 base and V by 2 bases; bases with no gene match: 2. This CDR3 is CASSPGTGMNTGELFF. CDR3 bases: TGTGCCAGCTCACCAGGGACAGGGATGAACACCGGGGAGCTGTTTTTT. The variable domain in full, completed from reference TRBV18 and TRBJ2-2, reads NAGVMQNPRHLVRRRGQEARLRCSPMKGHSHVYWYRQLPEEGLKFMVYLQKENIIDESGMPKERFSAEFPKEGPSILRIQQVVRGDSAAYFCASSPGTGMNTGELFFGEGSRLTVL.

This sequence joins TRBV6-1 and TRBJ2-7, with D uncertain. Germline V gene sequence: CDR1 MNHNS, CDR2 SASEGT. The V end was cut by 6 bases, the J end by 6 bases, with 12 bases between. There are 12 residues in the CDR3. The CDR3 sequence: CASRPPMGEQYV. The CDR3 DNA reads as TGTGCCAGCAGGCCCCCTATGGGCGAGCAGTACGTC.

The chain carries TRBV6-5 and TRBJ1-1, with D perhaps matching TRBD1 (6 bases). V dropped 4 bases and J dropped 3 bases, with 12 bases sitting between them. The CDR3 totals 14 residues. From germline, CDR1 is MNHEY and CDR2 SVGAGI. CDR3 loop: CASSSVGGHTEAFF. The CDR3 nucleotides are TGTGCCAGCAGTTCGGTCGGGGGGCACACTGAAGCTTTCTTT.